These 22 T cell receptor beta chains share one sample of origin, sequenced in a study of shared clonotypes between healthy human individuals. CD45RO-negative, CCR7-selected cells formed the naive CD8 fraction, which excluded terminally differentiated effector memory CD45RA+ cells. TCRdb's table, derived via immunoSEQ multiplex PCR, lists solely in-frame clones and lacks some. Among about 2.1 million clones, just over 90% were seen once, and the ten largest hold roughly 1.7%. The specimen was naive CD8+ T cells from PBMCs. The receptor set was obtained from a man between 18 and 35 years old in good health. Some clones in this sample may be carry-over from other donors' samples.

The gene calls are TRBV5-1 and TRBJ2-1; TRBD2 matches at 11 bases. The CDR3 has 18 amino acids. Germline loops: CDR1 SGHRS, CDR2 YFSETQ. V lost 4 bases to trimming and J lost 4 bases; unmatched junction nucleotides: 13. CDR3 region: CASSQNLRLAGLYNEQFF. CDR3 in DNA: TGCGCCAGCAGCCAAAACCTTAGACTAGCGGGGCTTTACAATGAGCAGTTCTTC.

The V call is TRBV6-6, the J call TRBJ1-4; TRBD1 matches at 8 bases. The V gene end was trimmed by 6 bases and the J gene end by 3 bases; junction bases not matched to a gene: 9. Germline assignment: CDR1 MNHNY and CDR2 SVGAGI (reference sequence). This CDR3 is built from 16 residues. CDR3 region: CASSSGQEYANEKLFF. In DNA, the CDR3 is TGTGCCAGCAGCTCGGGACAGGAATACGCTAATGAAAAACTGTTTTTT.

This chain joins TRBV28 and TRBJ1-1; 7 bases are shared with TRBD1. V was clipped by 3 bases and J by 10 bases; unmatched bases: 5. Germline V gives CDR1 MDHEN, CDR2 SYDVKM. The CDR3 spans 12 residues. CDR3 residues: CASSFSQGGAFF. In nucleotides, the CDR3 is TGTGCCAGCAGTTTTTCTCAGGGGGGAGCTTTCTTT. Variable domain in full (rest from reference TRBV28 and TRBJ1-1): DVKVTQSSRYLVKRTGEKVFLECVQDMDHENMFWYRQDPGLGLRLIYFSYDVKMKEKGDIPEGYSVSREKKERFSLILESASTNQTSMYLCASSFSQGGAFFGQGTRLTVV.

This chain connects TRBV7-7 to TRBJ2-5, with D perhaps matching TRBD1 (6 bases). The CDR3 has 14 residues. V gave up 5 bases and J gave up 9 bases, with 19 bases separating them. From germline, CDR1 is SSHAT and CDR2 FNYEAQ (reference sequence). In DNA, the CDR3 is TGTGCCAGCAGCCCGGGACAAGACCTAACGGCCCAGTACTTC. This gives the protein CASSPGQDLTAQYF.

The chain couples TRBV4-2 to TRBJ1-3; D might be TRBD1 (5 bases). The CDR3 consists of 17 residues. V lost 5 bases and J 8 bases, leaving 25 bases between the germline ends. The germline CDR1 and CDR2 sequences are LGHNA and YNFKEQ. CDR3 protein: CASSYLTLSVGTYTIYF. The CDR3 bases are TGTGCCAGCAGCTACTTGACCCTTTCGGTGGGGACTTACACCATATATTTT.

The chain couples TRBV9 to TRBJ2-7; the D is unclear. CDR1 SGDLS and CDR2 YYNGEE come from the germline V gene. The CDR3 is 14 amino acids. V was shortened by 0 bases and J by 7 bases, with 14 bases between the two germline ends. CDR3 amino acids: CASSVGWGEREQYF. CDR3 nucleotides: TGTGCCAGCAGCGTAGGGTGGGGTGAGAGAGAGCAGTACTTC.

Concerning this clone: This sample also contains other DNA sequences that code for the same CDR3. The J gene is TRBJ2-7, the V gene TRBV9; TRBD1 matches 9 bases. Germline CDR1 is SGDLS and CDR2 is YYNGEE. The J segment lost 3 bases and the V segment lost 3 bases, leaving 1 base of the junction unmatched. There are 13 residues in the CDR3. The CDR3 region has the DNA TGTGCCAGCAGCGCGGACAGGGGCTACGAGCAGTACTTC. Its protein is CASSADRGYEQYF.

J is TRBJ1-1 and V is TRBV19; 7 bases align to TRBD1. Trimming took 0 bases from V and 11 from J; bases not matched to a gene: 9. The CDR3 covers 14 residues. CDR1 and CDR2 (germline): LNHDA, SQIVND (reference sequence). The CDR3 nucleotides are TGTGCCAGTAGTATAGACAGACAGGGCCTGACGGCTTTCTTT. Protein sequence: CASSIDRQGLTAFF.

The chain recombines TRBV5-6 with TRBJ2-1; 12 positions match TRBD2. Germline V gene data show CDR1 as SGHDT and CDR2 as YYEEEE. V shed 4 bases and J 9 bases; nucleotides not matched to a gene: 8. This CDR3 comprises 15 residues. CDR3 sequence reads: CASSTWTSGTREQFF. As DNA, the CDR3 is TGTGCCAGCAGCACGTGGACTAGCGGGACCCGTGAGCAGTTCTTC.

This CDR3 reads CASSREGITRSPYNEQFF. In DNA, the CDR3 is TGTGCCAGCAGCCGGGAGGGGATCACACGAAGCCCCTACAATGAGCAGTTCTTC. The J gene is TRBJ2-1, the V gene TRBV27, with 8 positions matching TRBD2. The CDR3 consists of 18 residues. Germline assignment: CDR1 MNHEY and CDR2 SMNVEV (reference sequence). With V trimmed by 6 bases and J by 2 bases, 15 bases remained unmatched.

The chain links TRBV27 to TRBJ2-2; 9 bases agree with TRBD1. This CDR3 spans 16 amino acids. Per the germline V gene, CDR1 is MNHEY and CDR2 is SMNVEV (reference sequence). The V segment lost 4 bases and the J segment 6 bases; nucleotides outside the gene matches: 9. CDR3 sequence reads: CASSSAGHRGPGELFF. The CDR3 bases are TGTGCCAGCAGTTCTGCGGGCCACAGGGGGCCCGGGGAGCTGTTTTTT.

This chain joins TRBV4-1 and TRBJ1-4; 10 bases are shared with TRBD1. Trimming removed 2 bases from V and 2 bases from J; junction bases left unmatched: 5. CDR1 and CDR2 from the germline V gene are MGHRA and YSYEKL. CDR3 length equals 17 residues. The CDR3 region has the DNA TGCGCCAGCAGCCAACCGGACAGGGGGTCTACTAATGAAAAACTGTTTTTT. Amino acid sequence: CASSQPDRGSTNEKLFF.

V usage is TRBV27 and J usage is TRBJ2-7; D gene unclear. The CDR3 loop spans 12 amino acids. Germline lookup yields CDR1 MNHEY and CDR2 SMNVEV (reference sequence). The germline V and J ends were trimmed by 4 bases and 9 bases, with 13 bases remaining between them. The CDR3 here is CASSSSGARQYF. The CDR3 DNA reads TGTGCCAGCAGTTCCTCTGGCGCACGGCAGTACTTC.

This rearrangement joins TRBV7-8 to TRBJ1-4; D unresolved. V lost 0 bases and J 8 bases, leaving 13 bases between the germline ends. The CDR3 contains 15 residues. Germline lookup yields CDR1 SGHVS and CDR2 FQNEAQ. In DNA form, the CDR3 reads TGTGCCAGCAGCTTAGCCGGGAGTAAGGGAGAAAAACTGTTTTTT. Its protein is CASSLAGSKGEKLFF.

This rearrangement joins TRBV28 to TRBJ2-6; unclear D gene. The CDR3 loop spans 18 amino acids. Germline CDR1 reads MDHEN; CDR2 reads SYDVKM. The ends were cut back, 8 bases at V and 2 bases at J, with 22 bases in the middle. This chain's CDR3 is CASGEGASSLPGANVLTF. The CDR3 coding sequence is TGTGCCAGCGGAGAAGGCGCGTCGTCCCTTCCTGGGGCCAACGTCCTGACTTTC. The whole variable domain, remainder taken from reference TRBV28 and TRBJ2-6, is DVKVTQSSRYLVKRTGEKVFLECVQDMDHENMFWYRQDPGLGLRLIYFSYDVKMKEKGDIPEGYSVSREKKERFSLILESASTNQTSMYLCASGEGASSLPGANVLTFGAGSRLTVL.

The chain carries TRBV10-3 and TRBJ2-7; TRBD2 matches 7 bases. Germline V gives CDR1 ENHRY, CDR2 SYGVKD. V gave up 7 bases and J gave up 2 bases; unmatched junction bases: 5. The CDR3 has 13 amino acids. The CDR3 spells CAITASGPYEQYF. In nucleotides, the CDR3 is TGTGCCATCACGGCTAGCGGCCCCTACGAGCAGTACTTC.

This chain connects TRBV28 to TRBJ2-2, with D possibly TRBD2 on 5 matching bases. The length of the CDR3 is 13 residues. Per the germline V gene, CDR1 is MDHEN and CDR2 is SYDVKM. V was shortened by 6 bases and J by 7 bases, with 12 bases between the two germline ends. CDR3 nucleotides: TGTGCCAGCAGGACTAACTACGGCGGGGAGCTGTTTTTT. Residues: CASRTNYGGELFF. The variable domain in full, with the rest retrieved from reference TRBV28 and TRBJ2-2, is DVKVTQSSRYLVKRTGEKVFLECVQDMDHENMFWYRQDPGLGLRLIYFSYDVKMKEKGDIPEGYSVSREKKERFSLILESASTNQTSMYLCASRTNYGGELFFGEGSRLTVL.

This sequence joins TRBV28 and TRBJ2-7; D unclear. V gave up 3 bases and J gave up 6 bases, with 9 bases separating them. The length of the CDR3 is 12 residues. Germline assignment: CDR1 MDHEN and CDR2 SYDVKM. The chain's CDR3 is CASSFNVPEQYF. In DNA form, the CDR3 reads TGTGCCAGCAGTTTTAACGTACCCGAGCAGTACTTC.

The chain has TRBV19 and TRBJ1-1, with D unresolved. This CDR3 has 13 residues. V lost 8 bases, J lost 1 base, and 11 bases lay in between. Germline V lookup: CDR1 LNHDA, CDR2 SQIVND (reference sequence). Here the CDR3 reads CASGSGGNTEAFF. The CDR3 nucleotides read TGTGCCAGTGGTTCTGGTGGGAACACTGAAGCTTTCTTT.

The chain employs TRBV4-1 and TRBJ2-1; D remains unclear. The CDR3 is 12 residues long. CDR1 and CDR2 (germline): MGHRA, YSYEKL. The ends were cut back, 4 bases at V and 7 bases at J, with 8 bases in the middle. The CDR3 is CASSPTANEQFF. In DNA, the CDR3 is TGCGCCAGCAGCCCCACAGCGAATGAGCAGTTCTTC.

This clone was detected only once. The CDR3 DNA follows: TGTGCCAGCAGCTTGGGCCAGGGAGTGGAAGATACGCAGTATTTT. This codes for CASSLGQGVEDTQYF. This chain uses TRBV5-4 with TRBJ2-3; D possibly matches TRBD1 or TRBD2 (5 bases each). The CDR3 covers 15 residues. The germline V gene has CDR1 SGHNT and CDR2 YYREEE (reference sequence). The V and J ends lost 0 bases and 5 bases respectively, with 13 bases between them.

The chain combines TRBV29-1 with TRBJ2-1; TRBD2 agrees at 8 bases. Germline lookup yields CDR1 SQVTM and CDR2 ANQGSEA. The CDR3 runs 21 residues. The trim removed 5 bases at V and 0 bases at J, leaving 24 bases unmatched. The CDR3: CSVLGRSGTREPRGSYNEQFF. The DNA of the CDR3 is TGCAGCGTTTTAGGGCGGTCGGGGACTAGAGAACCTAGAGGCTCCTACAATGAGCAGTTCTTC.